This T cell receptor beta chain was recorded in a study of OX40 agonist ivuxolimab in advanced cancers. Turning to the study itself: An agonistic anti-OX40 (CD134) antibody, ivuxolimab, was used to treat the patients.

V lost 8 bases, J lost 4 bases, and 18 bases lay in between. This CDR3 comprises 15 residues. Germline V lookup: CDR1 MDHEN, CDR2 SYDVKM. Comment on this clone: The antigen remains unidentified.

The study's findings and limits: Some nonresponders additionally presented with little normalized T-cell clonal expansion.

Assay: immunoSEQ multiplex PCR; the TCRdb copy retains only in-frame clones and omits some. The sample shows approximately 22,000 clones, more than 75% of them seen only once. The rearrangement uses TRBV28 and TRBJ2-1; D possibly matches TRBD1 or TRBD2 (5 bases each). This receptor was taken from an adult with an advanced solid tumor such as melanoma, head and neck, liver or kidney cancer. Material: CD4+ or CD8+ T cells sorted from blood, obtained in a trial of the OX40 agonist ivuxolimab. The CDR3 DNA reads as TGTGCCAGCCAAAGAGGGGTGGGTCTGTACAATGAGCAGTTCTTC. Translating gives CASQRGVGLYNEQFF.